This T cell receptor (beta chain) was profiled in a study of cytomegalovirus exposure and HLA in healthy donors. Findings of the study overall: Roughly uniform depth of sequencing across donors was assumed in presence/absence analyses. A later analysis by the authors found several of the most significant clusters apparently linked to common viral pathogens. Exclusion applied to some V segments, including TRBV6-2 and TRBV6-3, as they were indistinguishable.

Germline CDR1 is ENHRY and CDR2 is SYGVKD. The junction had 8 bases not matched to a gene; V was cut back by 7 bases and J by 7 bases. This CDR3 is built from 14 residues. 60 Vbeta and 13 Jbeta primers were used in PCR. The method was immunoSEQ multiplex PCR; TCRdb's version includes in-frame clones alone and lacks a portion of them. The profile shows about 130,000 clones, about 74% of them singletons. On this clone itself: Its antigen is not identified.

This sequence was found in a young man in good health and CMV-seronegative. This chain uses TRBV10-3 with TRBJ2-1; 9 positions match TRBD1. The sequencing sample was made of PBMCs. The CDR3 nucleotides are TGTGCCATCACCCCGGGACAGGGTCAGAATGAGCAGTTCTTC. It codes for CAITPGQGQNEQFF.